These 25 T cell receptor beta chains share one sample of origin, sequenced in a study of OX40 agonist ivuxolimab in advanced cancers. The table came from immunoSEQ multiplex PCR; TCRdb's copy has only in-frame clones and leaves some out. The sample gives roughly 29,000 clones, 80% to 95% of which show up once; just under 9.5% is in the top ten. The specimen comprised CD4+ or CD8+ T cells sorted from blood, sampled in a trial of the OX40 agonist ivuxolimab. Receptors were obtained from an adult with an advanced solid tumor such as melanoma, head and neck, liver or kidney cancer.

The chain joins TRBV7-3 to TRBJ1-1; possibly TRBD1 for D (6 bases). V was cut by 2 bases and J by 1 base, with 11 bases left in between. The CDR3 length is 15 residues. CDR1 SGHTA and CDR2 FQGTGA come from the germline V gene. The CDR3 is CASSLYARGNTEAFF. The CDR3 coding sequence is TGTGCCAGCAGCTTATATGCCAGGGGGAACACTGAAGCTTTCTTT.

The CDR3 region is CASSPQGSGYEQYF. In DNA form, the CDR3 reads TGTGCCAGCAGCCCCCAGGGCTCTGGGTACGAGCAGTACTTC. The rearrangement joins TRBV9 to TRBJ2-7; D is perhaps TRBD1 (5 bases). V gave up 4 bases and J gave up 4 bases, with 15 bases separating them. The CDR3 is 14 amino acids. In germline, CDR1 is SGDLS, CDR2 YYNGEE.

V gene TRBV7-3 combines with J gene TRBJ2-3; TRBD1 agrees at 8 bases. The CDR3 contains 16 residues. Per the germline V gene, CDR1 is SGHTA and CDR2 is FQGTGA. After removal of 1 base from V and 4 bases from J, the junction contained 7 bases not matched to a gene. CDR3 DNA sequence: TGTGCCAGCAGCTTAATGGACAGGGCTTTCGCAGATACGCAGTATTTT. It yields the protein CASSLMDRAFADTQYF.

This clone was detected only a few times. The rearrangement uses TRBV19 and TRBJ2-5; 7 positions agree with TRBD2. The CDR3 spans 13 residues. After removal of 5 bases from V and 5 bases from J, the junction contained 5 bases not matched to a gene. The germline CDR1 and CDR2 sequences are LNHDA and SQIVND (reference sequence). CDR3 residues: CASSRTRSETQYF. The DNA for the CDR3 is TGTGCCAGTAGTCGGACTAGGAGTGAGACCCAGTACTTC.

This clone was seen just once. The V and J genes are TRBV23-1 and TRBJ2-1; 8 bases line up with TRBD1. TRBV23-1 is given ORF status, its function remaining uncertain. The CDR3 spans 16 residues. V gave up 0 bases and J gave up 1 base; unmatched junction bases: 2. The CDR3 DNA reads TGCGCCAGCAGTCAATCGGACAGGGTGTCCTACAATGAGCAGTTCTTC. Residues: CASSQSDRVSYNEQFF.

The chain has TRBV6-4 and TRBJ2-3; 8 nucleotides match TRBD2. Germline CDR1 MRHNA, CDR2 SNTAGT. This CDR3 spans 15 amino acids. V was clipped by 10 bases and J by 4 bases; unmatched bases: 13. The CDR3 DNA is TGTGCCAAAATAGTTAGCGGGAAGGGAGCAGATACGCAGTATTTT. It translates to CAKIVSGKGADTQYF.

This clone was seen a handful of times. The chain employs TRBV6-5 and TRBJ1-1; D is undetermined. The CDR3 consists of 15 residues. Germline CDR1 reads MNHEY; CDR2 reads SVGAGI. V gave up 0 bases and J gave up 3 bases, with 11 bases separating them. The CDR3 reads CASSYSGSSDTEAFF. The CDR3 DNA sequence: TGTGCCAGCAGTTACTCGGGGTCCTCCGACACTGAAGCTTTCTTT.

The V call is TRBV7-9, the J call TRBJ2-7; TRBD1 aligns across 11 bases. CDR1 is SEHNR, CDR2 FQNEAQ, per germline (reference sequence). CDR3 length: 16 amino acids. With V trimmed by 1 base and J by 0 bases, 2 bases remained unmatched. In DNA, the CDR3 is TGTGCCAGCAGCTTAGTTGGACAGGGGGCCTCCTACGAGCAGTACTTC. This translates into CASSLVGQGASYEQYF. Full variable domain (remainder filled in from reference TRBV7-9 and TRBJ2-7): DTGVSQNPRHKITKRGQNVTFRCDPISEHNRLYWYRQTLGQGPEFLTYFQNEAQLEKSRLLSDRFSAERPKGSFSTLEIQRTEQGDSAMYLCASSLVGQGASYEQYFGPGTRLTVT.

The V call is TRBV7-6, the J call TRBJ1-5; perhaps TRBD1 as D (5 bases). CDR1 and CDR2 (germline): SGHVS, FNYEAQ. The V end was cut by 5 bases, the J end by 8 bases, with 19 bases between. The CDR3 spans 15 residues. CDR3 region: CASSLGGFVMEPQHF. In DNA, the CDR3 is TGTGCCAGCAGCCTGGGGGGGTTCGTGATGGAGCCCCAGCATTTT.

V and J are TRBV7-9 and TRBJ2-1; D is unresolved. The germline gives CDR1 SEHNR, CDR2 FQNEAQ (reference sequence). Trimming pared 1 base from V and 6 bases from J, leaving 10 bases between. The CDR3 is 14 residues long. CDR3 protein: CASSLGFDLNEQFF. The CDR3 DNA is TGTGCCAGCAGCTTAGGGTTCGATCTCAATGAGCAGTTCTTC. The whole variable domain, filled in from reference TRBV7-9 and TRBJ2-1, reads DTGVSQNPRHKITKRGQNVTFRCDPISEHNRLYWYRQTLGQGPEFLTYFQNEAQLEKSRLLSDRFSAERPKGSFSTLEIQRTEQGDSAMYLCASSLGFDLNEQFFGPGTRLTVL.

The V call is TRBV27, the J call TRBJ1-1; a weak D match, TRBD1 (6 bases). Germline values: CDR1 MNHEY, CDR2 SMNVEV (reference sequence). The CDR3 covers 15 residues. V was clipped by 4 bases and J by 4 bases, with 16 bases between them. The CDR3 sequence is CASSSGDTGFTEAFF. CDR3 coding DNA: TGTGCCAGCAGTTCTGGGGATACAGGGTTCACTGAAGCTTTCTTT.

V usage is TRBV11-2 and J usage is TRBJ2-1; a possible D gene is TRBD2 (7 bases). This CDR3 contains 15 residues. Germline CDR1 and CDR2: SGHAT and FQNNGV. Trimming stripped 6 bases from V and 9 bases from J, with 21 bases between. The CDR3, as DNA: TGTGCCAGCAGTCCCGGGGGCGGGAGTTATGGTGAGCAGTTCTTC. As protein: CASSPGGGSYGEQFF.

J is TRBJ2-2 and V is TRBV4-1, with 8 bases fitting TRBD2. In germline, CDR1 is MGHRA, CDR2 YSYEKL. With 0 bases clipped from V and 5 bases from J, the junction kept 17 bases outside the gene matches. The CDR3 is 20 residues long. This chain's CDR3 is CASSQEARSGGGFGTGELFF. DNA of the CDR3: TGCGCCAGCAGCCAAGAAGCTCGTTCGGGAGGGGGATTTGGGACCGGGGAGCTGTTTTTT.

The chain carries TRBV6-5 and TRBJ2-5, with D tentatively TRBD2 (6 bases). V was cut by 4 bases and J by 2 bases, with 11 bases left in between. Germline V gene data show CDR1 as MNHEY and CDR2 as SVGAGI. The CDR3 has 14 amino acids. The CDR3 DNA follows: TGTGCCAGCAGTTCCCCTAGCGCTCAAGAGACCCAGTACTTC. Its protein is CASSSPSAQETQYF.

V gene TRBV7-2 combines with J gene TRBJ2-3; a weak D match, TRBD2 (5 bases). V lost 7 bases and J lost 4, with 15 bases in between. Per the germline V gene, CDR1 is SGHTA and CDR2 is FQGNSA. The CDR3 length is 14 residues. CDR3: CASILGAGADTQYF. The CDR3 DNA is TGTGCCAGCATCCTCGGAGCCGGGGCAGATACGCAGTATTTT. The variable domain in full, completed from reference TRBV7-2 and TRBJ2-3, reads GAGVSQSPSNKVTEKGKDVELRCDPISGHTALYWYRQSLGQGLEFLIYFQGNSAPDKSGLPSDRFSAERTGGSVSTLTIQRTQQEDSAVYLCASILGAGADTQYFGPGTRLTVL.

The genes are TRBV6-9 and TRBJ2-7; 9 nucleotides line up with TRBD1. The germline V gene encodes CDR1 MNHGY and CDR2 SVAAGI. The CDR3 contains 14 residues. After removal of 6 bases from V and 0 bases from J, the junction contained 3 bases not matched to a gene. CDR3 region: CASRPTGGSYEQYF. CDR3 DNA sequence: TGTGCCAGCAGACCGACAGGGGGCTCCTACGAGCAGTACTTC.

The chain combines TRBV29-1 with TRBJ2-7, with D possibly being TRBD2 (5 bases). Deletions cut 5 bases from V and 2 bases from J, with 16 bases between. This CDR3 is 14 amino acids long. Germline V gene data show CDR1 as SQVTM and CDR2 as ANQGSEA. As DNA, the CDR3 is TGCAGCGTTCATTGGACCGGGGAGCCCTACGAGCAGTACTTC. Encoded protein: CSVHWTGEPYEQYF.

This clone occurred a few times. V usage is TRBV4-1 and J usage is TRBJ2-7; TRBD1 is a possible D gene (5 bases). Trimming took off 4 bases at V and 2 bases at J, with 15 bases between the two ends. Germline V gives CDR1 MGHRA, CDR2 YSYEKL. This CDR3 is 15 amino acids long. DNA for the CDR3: TGCGCCAGCAGCCTTAACTTACAGGCCACCTACGAGCAGTACTTC. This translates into CASSLNLQATYEQYF.

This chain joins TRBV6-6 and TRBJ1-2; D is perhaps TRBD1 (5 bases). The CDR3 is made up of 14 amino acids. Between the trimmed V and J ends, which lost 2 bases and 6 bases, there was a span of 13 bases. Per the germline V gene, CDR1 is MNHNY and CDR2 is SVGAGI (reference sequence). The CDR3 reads CASSYTGTGDGYTF. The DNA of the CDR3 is TGTGCCAGCAGTTACACCGGGACCGGGGATGGCTACACCTTC.

The CDR3 loop is CASSPPVYNEQFF. CDR3 in DNA: TGTGCCAGCAGCCCACCGGTCTACAATGAGCAGTTCTTC. The chain has TRBV7-2 and TRBJ2-1; D gene ambiguous. This CDR3 region has 13 residues. The germline CDR1 and CDR2 sequences are SGHTA and FQGNSA. V shed 5 bases and J shed 3 bases, with 8 bases lying between them.

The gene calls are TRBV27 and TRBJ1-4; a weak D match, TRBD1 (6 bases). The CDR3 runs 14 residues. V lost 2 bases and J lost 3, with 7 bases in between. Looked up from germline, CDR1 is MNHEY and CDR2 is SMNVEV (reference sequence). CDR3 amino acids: CASSLRTANEKLFF. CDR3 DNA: TGTGCCAGCAGTTTAAGGACAGCTAATGAAAAACTGTTTTTT.

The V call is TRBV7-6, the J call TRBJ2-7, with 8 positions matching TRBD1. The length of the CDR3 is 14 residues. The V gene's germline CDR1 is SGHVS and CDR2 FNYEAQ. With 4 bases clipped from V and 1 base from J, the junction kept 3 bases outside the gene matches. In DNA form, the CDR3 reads TGTGCCAGCAGCTCATACAGGGGGTCCTACGAGCAGTACTTC. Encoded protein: CASSSYRGSYEQYF.

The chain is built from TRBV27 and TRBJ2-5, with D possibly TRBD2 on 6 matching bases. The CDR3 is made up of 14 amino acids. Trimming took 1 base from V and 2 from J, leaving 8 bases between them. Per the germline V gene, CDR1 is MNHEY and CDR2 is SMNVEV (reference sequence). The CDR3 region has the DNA TGTGCCAGCAGTTTATTAGCGGCGCAAGAGACCCAGTACTTC. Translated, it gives CASSLLAAQETQYF.

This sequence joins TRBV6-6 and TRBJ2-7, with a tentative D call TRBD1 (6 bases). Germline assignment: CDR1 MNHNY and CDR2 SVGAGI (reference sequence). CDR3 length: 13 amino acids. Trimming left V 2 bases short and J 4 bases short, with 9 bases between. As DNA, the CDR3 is TGTGCCAGCAGTTACGCAACAGGGTACGAGCAGTACTTC. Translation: CASSYATGYEQYF.

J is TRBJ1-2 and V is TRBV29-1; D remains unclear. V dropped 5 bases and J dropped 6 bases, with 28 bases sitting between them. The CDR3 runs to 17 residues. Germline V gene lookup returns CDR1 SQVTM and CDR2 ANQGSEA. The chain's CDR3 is CSVTTPPFASVEDGYTF. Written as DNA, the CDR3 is TGCAGCGTTACTACCCCCCCTTTCGCGTCGGTGGAGGATGGCTACACCTTC.